The present T cell receptor beta chain was sequenced within a study of cytomegalovirus exposure and HLA in healthy donors. Whole-study results and caveats: A later analysis linked some 17,000 TCR beta sequences to HLA alleles at 0.05 false discovery rate.

13 Jbeta primers and 60 Vbeta primers were used for the PCR. This table comes from immunoSEQ multiplex PCR, and its TCRdb copy is limited to in-frame clones, with some not included. The sample includes about 97,000 clones, roughly 10% of them seen just once. In the case of this clone: Antigen unknown.

The CDR3 is 17 amino acids. Between the trimmed V and J ends, which lost 6 bases and 0 bases, there was a span of 20 bases. The germline V gene encodes CDR1 MDHEN and CDR2 SYDVKM. The sample comprised PBMCs. The chain is built from TRBV28 and TRBJ1-1, with D possibly being TRBD1 (6 bases). This sequence was found in a man over 45 in good health and CMV-seropositive. CDR3 DNA sequence: TGTGCCAGCAGCTTCTTACAGGGTAGGAACTTGAACACTGAAGCTTTCTTT. Its protein product is CASSFLQGRNLNTEAFF.